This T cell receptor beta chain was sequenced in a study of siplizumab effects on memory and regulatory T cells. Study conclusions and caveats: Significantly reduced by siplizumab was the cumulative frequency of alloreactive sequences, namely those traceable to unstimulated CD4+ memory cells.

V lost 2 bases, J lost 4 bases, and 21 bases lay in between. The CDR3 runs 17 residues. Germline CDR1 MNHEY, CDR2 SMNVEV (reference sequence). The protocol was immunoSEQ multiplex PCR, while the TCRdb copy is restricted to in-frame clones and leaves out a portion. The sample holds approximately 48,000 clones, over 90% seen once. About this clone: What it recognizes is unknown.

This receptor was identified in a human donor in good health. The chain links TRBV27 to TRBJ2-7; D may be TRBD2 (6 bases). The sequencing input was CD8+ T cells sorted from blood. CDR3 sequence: CASSLKGRGVPGYEQYF. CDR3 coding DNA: TGTGCCAGCAGTTTAAAGGGTCGCGGGGTCCCAGGGTACGAGCAGTACTTC.